This TCR beta chain was captured in a study of control samples from healthy donors and cancer patients. Assay: immunoSEQ multiplex PCR; the TCRdb copy retains only in-frame clones and omits some. The sample contains under 450,000 clones, 75% to 95% of which appear only once. This CDR3 is 15 amino acids long. Between the trimmed V and J ends, which lost 4 bases and 2 bases, there was a span of 12 bases. The germline CDR1 and CDR2 sequences are SEHNR and FQNEAQ (reference sequence). The clonotype originates from a man aged 35 to 55 with head and neck cancer. The chain employs TRBV7-9 and TRBJ2-1; a possible D gene is TRBD2 (6 bases). Material: PBMCs. CDR3 in amino acids: CASSSRLDTYNEQFF. In nucleotides, the CDR3 is TGTGCCAGCAGCTCCCGACTAGATACCTACAATGAGCAGTTCTTC.